This TCR beta chain was observed in a study of OX40 agonist ivuxolimab in advanced cancers. Overall study findings and caveats: Partial responders dosed at 0.1-3.0 mg/kg displayed clonal expansion ranking among the lowest.

A note on this clone: Its antigen is unknown.

V was clipped by 0 bases and J by 4 bases, with 9 bases between them. This CDR3 has 15 amino acids. From germline, CDR1 is MNHEY and CDR2 SMNVEV (reference sequence). Method: immunoSEQ multiplex PCR; TCRdb's copy keeps in-frame clones and lacks some. The data show over 50,000 clones, with about 90% seen just once and 20% to 30% held by the top ten. The clonotype comes from an adult with an advanced solid tumor such as melanoma, head and neck, liver or kidney cancer. This chain links TRBV27 with TRBJ1-4, with D hard to call. The sequenced sample was CD4+ or CD8+ T cells sorted from blood, obtained in a trial of the OX40 agonist ivuxolimab. For the CDR3, the DNA is TGTGCCAGCAGTTTATCACTGAACCTTAATGAAAAACTGTTTTTT. Translated, it gives CASSLSLNLNEKLFF.